Listed here are 3 T cell receptor beta chains from one sample, sequenced in a study of OX40 agonist ivuxolimab in advanced cancers. Profiling relied on immunoSEQ multiplex PCR, and the TCRdb table lists in-frame clones only, not all of them. Of 48,000 or so clones in the sample, 85% to 90% were seen once. Material: CD4+ or CD8+ T cells sorted from blood, obtained in a trial of the OX40 agonist ivuxolimab. Every receptor here comes from an adult with an advanced solid tumor such as melanoma, head and neck, liver or kidney cancer.

Here the CDR3 reads CASSLFRGPSYEQYF. The CDR3 nucleotides read TGTGCCAGCAGTTTATTTCGCGGGCCCTCCTACGAGCAGTACTTC. V gene TRBV27 combines with J gene TRBJ2-7; tentative D call: TRBD2 (5 bases). The CDR3 has 15 residues. Deletions cut 1 base from V and 0 bases from J, with 10 bases between. Germline CDR1 reads MNHEY; CDR2 reads SMNVEV (reference sequence).

This chain links TRBV5-6 with TRBJ2-1, with 7 bases matching TRBD2. Germline CDR1 is SGHDT and CDR2 is YYEEEE. The CDR3 length is 14 residues. J gave up 3 bases and V 5 bases, and 5 bases lay outside the gene matches. This chain's CDR3 is CASSQRGNYNEQFF. The CDR3 bases are TGTGCCAGCAGTCAGCGGGGCAACTACAATGAGCAGTTCTTC.

V is TRBV4-1 and J is TRBJ2-2; no definite D call. The CDR3 is made up of 14 amino acids. CDR1 and CDR2 from the germline V gene are MGHRA and YSYEKL. Trimming pared 1 base from V and 6 bases from J, leaving 9 bases between. The CDR3: CASSQVGGAGELFF. The DNA of the CDR3 is TGCGCCAGCAGCCAAGTGGGTGGGGCCGGGGAGCTGTTTTTT.